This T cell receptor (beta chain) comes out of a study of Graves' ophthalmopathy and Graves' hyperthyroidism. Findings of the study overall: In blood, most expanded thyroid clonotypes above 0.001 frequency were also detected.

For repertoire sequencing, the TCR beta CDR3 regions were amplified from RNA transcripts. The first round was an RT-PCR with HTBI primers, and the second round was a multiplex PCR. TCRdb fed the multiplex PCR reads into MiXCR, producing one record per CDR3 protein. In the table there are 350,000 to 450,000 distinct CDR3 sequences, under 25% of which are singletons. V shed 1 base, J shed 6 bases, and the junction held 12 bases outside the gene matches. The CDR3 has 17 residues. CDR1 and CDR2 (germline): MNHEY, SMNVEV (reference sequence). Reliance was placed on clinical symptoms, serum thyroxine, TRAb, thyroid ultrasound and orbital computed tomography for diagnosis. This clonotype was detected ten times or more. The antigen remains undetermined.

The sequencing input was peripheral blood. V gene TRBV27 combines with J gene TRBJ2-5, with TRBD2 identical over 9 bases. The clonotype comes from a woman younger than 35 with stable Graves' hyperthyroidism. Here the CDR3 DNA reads TGTGCCAGCAGTTTATGGGGGTTTAGCGGGAGACCAAAGACCCAGTACTTC. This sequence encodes CASSLWGFSGRPKTQYF.